This entry lists 3 T cell receptor beta chains sequenced from one sample in a study of cytomegalovirus exposure and HLA in healthy donors. This PCR relied on a set of 60 Vbeta primers and 13 Jbeta primers. Generated by immunoSEQ multiplex PCR, the TCRdb table keeps only in-frame clones and is missing some. The table has approximately 160,000 clones, over 70% seen once. The specimen sequenced was PBMCs. These receptors all come from a man aged 50-60 years in good health and CMV-seropositive.

Concerning this clone: Other DNA sequences within the sample encode an identical CDR3. V is TRBV28 and J is TRBJ1-1; tentative D call: TRBD1 (5 bases). The length of the CDR3 is 15 residues. Trimming removed 4 bases from V and 2 bases from J, with 14 bases in between. Germline V gene lookup returns CDR1 MDHEN and CDR2 SYDVKM. The CDR3: CASSSPGGGNTEAFF. The CDR3 nucleotides are TGTGCCAGCAGTTCCCCTGGGGGGGGTAACACTGAAGCTTTCTTT.

This chain uses TRBV4-2 with TRBJ2-2; D perhaps matches TRBD1 (6 bases). The germline gives CDR1 LGHNA, CDR2 YNFKEQ. The CDR3 sequence is 14 residues long. V shed 3 bases and J shed 4 bases, with 9 bases lying between them. CDR3 amino acids: CASSHPGVTGELFF. The DNA of the CDR3 is TGTGCCAGCAGCCACCCAGGGGTCACCGGGGAGCTGTTTTTT.

J is TRBJ2-1 and V is TRBV11-2; 9 bases fit TRBD2. This CDR3 spans 15 amino acids. V lost 5 bases to trimming and J lost 4 bases; unmatched junction nucleotides: 6. Germline values: CDR1 SGHAT, CDR2 FQNNGV. DNA of the CDR3: TGTGCCAGCAGCCTAACTAGCGGGCCTTACAATGAGCAGTTCTTC. It codes for CASSLTSGPYNEQFF.